Presented here are 32 T cell receptor beta chains from one specimen sequenced in a study of persistence of HIV-infected CD4 T cells. Overlapping HIV-1 Gag 15-mer peptides at 0.95 to 1 ug per peptide per mL were used. CD40L-negative CD69-negative CD45RO-high memory CD4+ T cells were sorted as populations depleted of antigen-responding cells. The immunoSEQ assay was version 4, run in survey mode. Sequencing was performed with immunoSEQ multiplex PCR; in TCRdb, only in-frame clones are kept and a portion is missing. The sample yields 64,000 or so clones, approximately 75% seen once. No antigen has been assigned to these receptors. The starting material was CD4+ T cells sorted from PBMCs after approximately 19-hour stimulation, obtained from a patient who received antiretroviral therapy. Every receptor here comes from an adult man with HIV who was CMV-seropositive.

This rearrangement joins TRBV7-2 to TRBJ1-6; weak D call: TRBD1 (6 bases). Trimming pared 6 bases from V and 6 bases from J, leaving 15 bases between. The length of the CDR3 is 15 residues. Germline V CDR1 and CDR2: SGHTA, FQGNSA. Here the CDR3 reads CASRQAGAGNSPLHF. The CDR3 bases are TGTGCCAGCAGACAGGCGGGGGCCGGTAATTCACCCCTCCACTTT.

This chain joins TRBV24-1 and TRBJ2-1; no reliable D call. There are 13 residues in the CDR3. V was shortened by 9 bases and J by 7 bases, with 15 bases between the two germline ends. Germline CDR1 and CDR2: KGHDR and SFDVKD. CDR3 region: CATSDPRRNEQFF. CDR3 bases: TGTGCCACCTCGGACCCGAGACGGAATGAGCAGTTCTTC.

V is TRBV7-6 and J is TRBJ2-3; TRBD2 might be the D (6 bases). This CDR3 is 14 amino acids long. Trimming took 4 bases from V and 2 from J, leaving 10 bases between them. Germline V gene lookup returns CDR1 SGHVS and CDR2 FNYEAQ. For the CDR3, the DNA is TGTGCCAGCAGCTCGGGACTTCCCACAGATACGCAGTATTTT. It is translated as CASSSGLPTDTQYF.

The V gene is TRBV5-1, the J gene TRBJ2-2; D uncertain. There are 15 residues in the CDR3. Germline CDR1 and CDR2: SGHRS and YFSETQ. Trimming took 7 bases from V and 1 from J, leaving 14 bases between them. The CDR3, as DNA: TGCGCCAGCCACCCGGGCAGGTTGAACACCGGGGAGCTGTTTTTT. Translated, it gives CASHPGRLNTGELFF.

The chain links TRBV5-6 to TRBJ2-2; the D gene is possibly TRBD2 (6 bases). The CDR3 spans 15 residues. CDR1 and CDR2 from the germline V gene are SGHDT and YYEEEE. The V gene lost 3 bases and the J gene lost 0 bases, with 9 bases spanning the gap. The CDR3 sequence is CASSSGLTNTGELFF. CDR3 DNA: TGTGCCAGCAGCTCGGGACTTACGAACACCGGGGAGCTGTTTTTT.

The chain uses TRBV18 and TRBJ1-6; 9 bases line up with TRBD1. Losses at the gene ends were 3 bases for V and 13 bases for J; bases not matched to a gene: 13. Germline CDR1 KGHSH, CDR2 LQKENI. The CDR3 extends over 16 amino acids. The CDR3 region is CASSPARDRAPYPLHF. CDR3 in DNA: TGTGCCAGCTCACCGGCCCGGGACAGGGCTCCTTATCCCCTCCACTTT. The whole variable domain, filled in from reference TRBV18 and TRBJ1-6, reads NAGVMQNPRHLVRRRGQEARLRCSPMKGHSHVYWYRQLPEEGLKFMVYLQKENIIDESGMPKERFSAEFPKEGPSILRIQQVVRGDSAAYFCASSPARDRAPYPLHFGNGTRLTVT.

The V and J genes are TRBV27 and TRBJ1-2; D gene ambiguous. Trimming left V 0 bases short and J 8 bases short, with 13 bases between. The germline V gene encodes CDR1 MNHEY and CDR2 SMNVEV (reference sequence). The CDR3 contains 14 residues. The CDR3 coding sequence is TGTGCCAGCAGTTTATCGCCAGCCGACGGAGGCTACACCTTC. It yields the protein CASSLSPADGGYTF.

In this sample, this clone turned up a few times. The V and J genes are TRBV3-1 (or the pseudogene TRBV3-2) and TRBJ1-2; no definite D call. V was trimmed by 1 base and J by 8 bases, leaving 8 bases between them. Germline V gene lookup returns CDR1 LGHDT and CDR2 YNNKEL (reference sequence). The CDR3 runs 12 residues. The CDR3 bases are TGTGCCAGCAGCCAAGGGACGACCGGCTACACCTTC. This sequence encodes CASSQGTTGYTF.

As for this clone: This specimen includes other DNA sequences encoding the same CDR3. This chain uses TRBV5-1 with TRBJ1-4; TRBD1 matches at 7 bases. CDR1 is SGHRS, CDR2 YFSETQ, per germline. V lost 0 bases to trimming and J lost 5 bases; unmatched junction nucleotides: 4. The CDR3 runs to 15 residues. CDR3 region: CASSLGQGPNEKLFF. The CDR3, as DNA: TGCGCCAGCAGCTTGGGACAGGGCCCCAATGAAAAACTGTTTTTT.

The chain has TRBV28 and TRBJ1-4; no definite D call. The CDR3 contains 12 residues. V was trimmed by 5 bases and J by 4 bases, leaving 5 bases between them. Germline loops: CDR1 MDHEN, CDR2 SYDVKM. The CDR3 region has the DNA TGTGCCAGCAGTCTGCGTAATGAAAAACTGTTTTTT. Translated, it gives CASSLRNEKLFF.

Here the CDR3 reads CASSPGGSYNEQFF. Here the CDR3 DNA reads TGTGCCAGCAGTCCAGGGGGGTCATACAATGAGCAGTTCTTC. The J gene is TRBJ2-1, the V gene TRBV11-3; TRBD1 might be the D (7 bases). CDR1 SGHNT and CDR2 YENEEA come from the germline V gene. V was shortened by 6 bases and J by 4 bases, with 13 bases between the two germline ends. The CDR3 covers 14 residues.

The chain carries TRBV5-8 and TRBJ1-1, with no clear D. V shed 4 bases and J shed 4 bases, with 17 bases lying between them. The CDR3 is made up of 15 amino acids. Germline V gene lookup returns CDR1 SGHTS and CDR2 YDEGEE. CDR3 sequence reads: CASSPEGRYGTEAFF. The CDR3 DNA is TGTGCCAGCAGCCCGGAGGGTCGTTACGGCACTGAAGCTTTCTTT.

The gene calls are TRBV27 and TRBJ2-7; D not certain. V dropped 6 bases and J dropped 2 bases, with 17 bases sitting between them. The length of the CDR3 is 15 residues. Germline loops: CDR1 MNHEY, CDR2 SMNVEV (reference sequence). CDR3 nucleotides: TGTGCCAGCAGACTGAAGTCGGCTGTACCCTACGAGCAGTACTTC. This translates into CASRLKSAVPYEQYF.

CDR3 DNA: TGTGCCAGCAGCCTGGACCGGGGTGGCACCATATATTTT. This encodes CASSLDRGGTIYF. This chain uses TRBV5-6 with TRBJ1-3; D is unclear. V was clipped by 4 bases and J by 9 bases, with 14 bases between them. The germline gives CDR1 SGHDT, CDR2 YYEEEE. The CDR3 totals 13 residues.

This chain connects TRBV19 to TRBJ1-1, with TRBD1 matching 7 bases. The germline CDR1 and CDR2 sequences are LNHDA and SQIVND (reference sequence). Unmatched junction bases numbered 4, after V lost 4 bases and J lost 2 bases. This CDR3 is built from 14 residues. DNA for the CDR3: TGTGCCAGTAGTACCGACAGGGCAAACACTGAAGCTTTCTTT. Protein: CASSTDRANTEAFF.

V usage is TRBV6-5 and J usage is TRBJ1-4; 8 nucleotides agree with TRBD1. In germline, CDR1 is MNHEY, CDR2 SVGAGI. J lost 8 bases, V lost 4 bases, and 9 bases had no gene match. The CDR3 has 15 amino acids. The chain's CDR3 is CASSSLAGQGEKLFF. CDR3 DNA: TGTGCCAGCAGTTCACTCGCCGGACAGGGAGAAAAACTGTTTTTT.

This chain connects TRBV3-1 (or the pseudogene TRBV3-2) to TRBJ2-1; D not resolved. Looked up from germline, CDR1 is LGHDT and CDR2 is YNNKEL (reference sequence). The germline V and J ends were trimmed by 2 bases and 5 bases, with 13 bases remaining between them. The CDR3 length is 15 residues. CDR3 in DNA: TGTGCCAGCAGCCAATCCCCTGAGATTCACAATGAGCAGTTCTTC. Its protein is CASSQSPEIHNEQFF.

The CDR3 reads CASSQLAGGSNEQFF. DNA of the CDR3: TGTGCCAGCTCACAACTAGCGGGGGGAAGCAATGAGCAGTTCTTC. The chain uses TRBV18 and TRBJ2-1; the match to TRBD2 covers 12 bases. The germline V gene has CDR1 KGHSH and CDR2 LQKENI. The trim removed 4 bases at V and 6 bases at J, leaving 4 bases unmatched. The CDR3 sequence is 15 residues long.

This clone was detected only a few times. J is TRBJ1-1 and V is TRBV28; D is uncertain. The ends were cut back, 7 bases at V and 1 base at J, with 16 bases in the middle. CDR1 is MDHEN and CDR2 is SYDVKM in the germline V gene. The CDR3 contains 15 residues. The CDR3 sequence: CASKLDGRPNTEAFF. The CDR3 DNA reads TGTGCCAGCAAACTAGACGGACGGCCGAACACTGAAGCTTTCTTT.

The V call is TRBV28, the J call TRBJ1-1; a weak D match, TRBD1 (6 bases). The CDR3 is 13 amino acids. Germline CDR1 reads MDHEN; CDR2 reads SYDVKM. V lost 6 bases, J lost 8 bases, and 16 bases lay in between. The CDR3, as DNA: TGTGCCAGCAGAGGGGGGTCTGGCCAGGAAGCTTTCTTT. It translates to CASRGGSGQEAFF.

This rearrangement joins TRBV10-3 to TRBJ1-2, with TRBD1 as a possible D gene (5 bases). The CDR3 runs 13 residues. Germline lookup yields CDR1 ENHRY and CDR2 SYGVKD. V gave up 4 bases and J gave up 4 bases, with 10 bases separating them. The CDR3 loop is CAISGDGLYGYTF. The CDR3 DNA sequence: TGTGCCATCAGTGGGGACGGCCTCTATGGCTACACCTTC.

There are a few counts of this clone. The V gene is TRBV27, the J gene TRBJ1-6; TRBD1 matches at 7 bases. The CDR3 sequence is 17 residues long. The germline V gene encodes CDR1 MNHEY and CDR2 SMNVEV (reference sequence). The V and J ends lost 5 bases and 7 bases, in that order; junction bases with no gene match: 14. The CDR3 DNA follows: TGTGCCAGCAGTCCCACGACAGGGAGAAGTACAAATTCACCCCTCCACTTT. Translation gives CASSPTTGRSTNSPLHF.

The genes are TRBV29-1 and TRBJ2-1, with 9 nucleotides matching TRBD1. There are 13 residues in the CDR3. The V segment lost 5 bases and the J segment 7 bases; nucleotides outside the gene matches: 6. CDR1 is SQVTM and CDR2 is ANQGSEA in the germline V gene. This CDR3 is CSVRGTGLNEQFF. In DNA, the CDR3 is TGCAGCGTTAGGGGGACAGGGTTAAATGAGCAGTTCTTC.

The V gene is TRBV27, the J gene TRBJ1-2; the D gene is possibly TRBD1 (6 bases). Germline CDR1 is MNHEY and CDR2 is SMNVEV (reference sequence). The CDR3 consists of 14 residues. The ends were cut back, 5 bases at V and 4 bases at J, with 14 bases in the middle. CDR3 region: CASSPQGNLYGYTF. CDR3 DNA sequence: TGTGCCAGCAGTCCCCAGGGGAATCTCTATGGCTACACCTTC.

The chain employs TRBV4-1 and TRBJ1-2; 7 nucleotides match TRBD1. CDR3 size: 21 residues. The J segment lost 2 bases and the V segment lost 0 bases, leaving 21 bases of the junction unmatched. Germline CDR1 is MGHRA and CDR2 is YSYEKL. The CDR3 DNA is TGCGCCAGCAGCCAAGATCGTCAGGGAGGTGACTCGGTCAGGGGGAACTATGGCTACACCTTC. This encodes CASSQDRQGGDSVRGNYGYTF.

This clone occurred a few times. The V gene is TRBV5-1, the J gene TRBJ2-2; no clear D gene. Trimming removed 2 bases at V and 2 bases at J, with 10 bases between. This CDR3 has 15 residues. From germline, CDR1 is SGHRS and CDR2 YFSETQ. The CDR3 nucleotides read TGCGCCAGCAGCTTTGGCTCAGCTAACACCGGGGAGCTGTTTTTT. Residues: CASSFGSANTGELFF.

The rearrangement links TRBV14 to TRBJ1-6, with D perhaps matching TRBD1 (5 bases). Trimming took off 1 base at V and 3 bases at J, with 16 bases between the two ends. CDR3 length: 18 residues. Germline CDR1 SGHDN, CDR2 FVKESK. The CDR3 DNA reads as TGTGCCAGCAGCCAAGGGTCCTACATCGGGGGCTATAATTCACCCCTCCACTTT. It yields the protein CASSQGSYIGGYNSPLHF.

The chain uses TRBV5-5 and TRBJ2-1, with a tentative D call TRBD1 (5 bases). The CDR3 is 15 amino acids. Trimming shortened V by 3 bases and J by 3 bases, and 13 bases separated the two germline ends. Per the germline V gene, CDR1 is SGHKS and CDR2 is YYEKEE (reference sequence). CDR3 region: CASSSEGAFYNEQFF. CDR3 coding DNA: TGTGCCAGCAGCTCGGAAGGGGCCTTCTACAATGAGCAGTTCTTC.

The sample holds a few counts of this clone. This chain joins TRBV7-9 and TRBJ2-3; D gene uncertain. Germline-derived CDR1 and CDR2 are SEHNR and FQNEAQ (reference sequence). V lost 3 bases and J lost 5, with 6 bases in between. The CDR3 extends over 12 amino acids. The CDR3 is CASSFIVDTQYF. The DNA of the CDR3 is TGTGCCAGCAGCTTCATAGTAGATACGCAGTATTTT.

V gene TRBV10-3 combines with J gene TRBJ2-2, with 10 positions matching TRBD1. The CDR3 sequence is 15 residues long. V was clipped by 3 bases and J by 5 bases; unmatched bases: 3. The germline gives CDR1 ENHRY, CDR2 SYGVKD. The CDR3 reads CAISEGQGGTGELFF. Written as DNA, the CDR3 is TGTGCCATCAGTGAAGGACAGGGGGGGACCGGGGAGCTGTTTTTT.

The V gene is TRBV18, the J gene TRBJ1-2, with 7 bases aligning to TRBD1. Germline assignment: CDR1 KGHSH and CDR2 LQKENI. The trim removed 6 bases at V and 1 base at J, leaving 11 bases unmatched. The CDR3 totals 16 residues. The CDR3, as DNA: TGTGCCAGCTCCCCGAGTTTGGACAGGCATAACTATGGCTACACCTTC. Translating it yields CASSPSLDRHNYGYTF.

The gene calls are TRBV4-2 and TRBJ1-3; 8 nucleotides line up with TRBD1. Germline CDR1 LGHNA, CDR2 YNFKEQ. V was clipped by 0 bases and J by 3 bases; unmatched bases: 10. The CDR3 loop spans 18 amino acids. The CDR3 is CASSQDRIGQGVGNTIYF. The CDR3 DNA follows: TGTGCCAGCAGCCAAGATAGAATCGGACAGGGAGTTGGAAACACCATATATTTT.